Sequencing of this T cell receptor beta chain was carried out in a study of siplizumab effects on memory and regulatory T cells. Notes on the study in general: With siplizumab, Treg-derived clones averaged around 70% of mappable alloreactive CD4+ clones, versus 25% to 30% in controls.

About 10^5 TCR templates were assayed per sample. Method: immunoSEQ multiplex PCR; TCRdb's copy keeps in-frame clones and lacks some. The sample lists about 100,000 clones; 94% were seen once. The CDR3 totals 16 residues. Germline assignment: CDR1 MGHRA and CDR2 YSYEKL. Worth noting for this clone: Antigen unknown. One end of the junction does not line up with germline, which may come from a read error.

The chain carries TRBV4-1 and TRBJ1-2; 12 nucleotides agree with TRBD1. The material sequenced was non-Treg CD4+ T cells sorted from blood. This receptor was taken from a human donor in good health. The CDR3 region has the DNA TGCGCCAGCACCCAAGGTAGGGGACAGGGGGCTAATGGCTACACCTTC. Protein: CASTQGRGQGANGYTF.